This passage covers 18 T cell receptor beta chains from one sample sequenced in a study of shared clonotypes between healthy human individuals. Assay used: immunoSEQ multiplex PCR; TCRdb lists only in-frame clones, some missing. The repertoire holds about 340,000 clones, with about 73% as singletons. Sequenced material: memory CD4+ T cells sorted from blood. The subset is: CD45RA-negative fraction. The receptors derive from a man aged 30 to 39 in good health.

The chain combines TRBV11-2 with TRBJ2-1, with TRBD2 matching 10 bases. The CDR3 has 15 amino acids. The germline V gene encodes CDR1 SGHAT and CDR2 FQNNGV. V gave up 8 bases and J gave up 0 bases; unmatched junction bases: 4. The CDR3 spells CASRTSGDSYNEQFF. The CDR3, as DNA: TGTGCCAGCCGAACTAGCGGGGACTCCTACAATGAGCAGTTCTTC.

This sequence joins TRBV4-3 and TRBJ2-7; tentative D call: TRBD2 (6 bases). Germline V gives CDR1 LGHNA, CDR2 YSLEER. This CDR3 is 15 amino acids long. V was clipped by 1 base and J by 1 base, with 11 bases between them. The CDR3 DNA reads as TGCGCCAGCAGCCAAGGTAGCGGAGCTTCCTACGAGCAGTACTTC. Its translation: CASSQGSGASYEQYF.

V is TRBV9 and J is TRBJ2-3; D not certain. In germline, CDR1 is SGDLS, CDR2 YYNGEE. CDR3 length: 13 residues. Trimming shortened V by 2 bases and J by 5 bases, and 9 bases separated the two germline ends. The CDR3 sequence: CASSVPYEDTQYF. For the CDR3, the DNA is TGTGCCAGCAGCGTCCCTTATGAAGATACGCAGTATTTT.

This clone was recorded only once. The chain is built from TRBV29-1 and TRBJ2-7; TRBD1 matches at 11 bases. Unmatched junction bases numbered 5, after V lost 0 bases and J lost 7 bases. Germline values: CDR1 SQVTM, CDR2 ANQGSEA. CDR3 length equals 14 residues. CDR3 loop: CSVEDGQGAFEQYF. The CDR3 DNA is TGCAGCGTTGAAGACGGACAGGGGGCGTTTGAGCAGTACTTC.

This clone has only one observation. The CDR3 region has the DNA TGTGCCAGCAGCATGTCCGACACCGGGGAGCTGTTTTTT. Translating gives CASSMSDTGELFF. The chain is built from TRBV7-8 and TRBJ2-2, with D hard to call. Germline CDR1 SGHVS, CDR2 FQNEAQ. The V end was cut by 5 bases, the J end by 3 bases, with 7 bases between. The length of the CDR3 is 13 residues.

In this sample, this clone turned up a few times. The chain couples TRBV18 to TRBJ1-3, with 7 bases lining up with TRBD1. V lost 2 bases, J lost 0 bases, and 1 base stayed unmatched. CDR3 length: 15 residues. Per the germline V gene, CDR1 is KGHSH and CDR2 is LQKENI. CDR3 in amino acids: CASSPGTDSGNTIYF. Written as DNA, the CDR3 is TGTGCCAGCTCACCAGGGACAGACTCTGGAAACACCATATATTTT.

The rearrangement uses TRBV28 and TRBJ1-5; possibly TRBD1 for D (5 bases). Germline loops: CDR1 MDHEN, CDR2 SYDVKM. The CDR3 extends over 17 amino acids. V was cut by 4 bases and J by 0 bases, with 16 bases left in between. Here the CDR3 reads CASSSRGYQNSNQPQHF. Written as DNA, the CDR3 is TGTGCCAGCAGTTCTCGGGGGTACCAGAATAGCAATCAGCCCCAGCATTTT. The whole variable domain, remainder taken from reference TRBV28 and TRBJ1-5, is DVKVTQSSRYLVKRTGEKVFLECVQDMDHENMFWYRQDPGLGLRLIYFSYDVKMKEKGDIPEGYSVSREKKERFSLILESASTNQTSMYLCASSSRGYQNSNQPQHFGDGTRLSIL.

The chain employs TRBV4-1 and TRBJ1-5; 8 nucleotides align to TRBD1. This CDR3 is built from 15 residues. Germline loops: CDR1 MGHRA, CDR2 YSYEKL. The V segment lost 0 bases and the J segment 5 bases; nucleotides outside the gene matches: 3. CDR3 protein: CASSQDPQGDQPQHF. CDR3 coding DNA: TGCGCCAGCAGCCAAGATCCACAGGGGGATCAGCCCCAGCATTTT.

This clone was observed a single time. The chain employs TRBV18 and TRBJ2-5; 8 positions match TRBD2. Germline V gene data show CDR1 as KGHSH and CDR2 as LQKENI. V dropped 2 bases and J dropped 0; count of bases not matched to a gene: 5. The CDR3 length is 16 residues. For the CDR3, the DNA is TGTGCCAGCTCACCAATTACGGGAGGGAACCAAGAGACCCAGTACTTC. It encodes CASSPITGGNQETQYF.

In regard to this clone: Other nucleotide sequences from this sample produce the same CDR3. The V call is TRBV18, the J call TRBJ2-5; D remains unclear. Germline V gene data show CDR1 as KGHSH and CDR2 as LQKENI. The ends were cut back, 3 bases at V and 1 base at J, with 3 bases in the middle. This CDR3 is 12 amino acids long. CDR3 DNA sequence: TGTGCCAGCTCACCGGCCCAAGAGACCCAGTACTTC. Protein product: CASSPAQETQYF.

The chain joins TRBV18 to TRBJ2-3, with unresolved D. CDR1 and CDR2 (germline): KGHSH, LQKENI. Trimming left V 3 bases short and J 1 base short, with 11 bases between. The CDR3 sequence is 15 residues long. CDR3 DNA sequence: TGTGCCAGCTCACCGGTATTGAGCGGCACAGATACGCAGTATTTT. It is translated as CASSPVLSGTDTQYF. Full variable domain (rest looked up from reference TRBV18 and TRBJ2-3): NAGVMQNPRHLVRRRGQEARLRCSPMKGHSHVYWYRQLPEEGLKFMVYLQKENIIDESGMPKERFSAEFPKEGPSILRIQQVVRGDSAAYFCASSPVLSGTDTQYFGPGTRLTVL.

The CDR3 nucleotides are TGCAGTGCTAGAGAATGGCGGGAGCAGTACTTC. Protein: CSAREWREQYF. The chain combines TRBV20-1 with TRBJ2-7; D call uncertain. Trimming left V 0 bases short and J 7 bases short, with 7 bases between. This CDR3 region has 11 residues. Per germline, CDR1 DFQATT and CDR2 SNEGSKA (reference sequence).

V usage is TRBV18 and J usage is TRBJ2-1, with a tentative D call TRBD1 (5 bases). V lost 2 bases, J lost 9 bases, and 14 bases lay in between. The length of the CDR3 is 14 residues. Germline CDR1 KGHSH, CDR2 LQKENI. The CDR3 nucleotides read TGTGCCAGCTCACCAAGGGGTGCCAGAGGTGAGCAGTTCTTC. Its protein is CASSPRGARGEQFF.

The V and J genes are TRBV5-1 and TRBJ1-1; possibly TRBD1 for D (6 bases). Germline V gene sequence: CDR1 SGHRS, CDR2 YFSETQ. CDR3 size: 14 residues. The ends were cut back, 4 bases at V and 9 bases at J, with 19 bases in the middle. CDR3 DNA: TGCGCCAGCAGCCCCCCCTTAATCGGGGGGCAAGCTTTCTTT. Protein product: CASSPPLIGGQAFF. Together with reference TRBV5-1 and TRBJ1-1, the CDR3 gives the full variable domain: KAGVTQTPRYLIKTRGQQVTLSCSPISGHRSVSWYQQTPGQGLQFLFEYFSETQRNKGNFPGRFSGRQFSNSRSEMNVSTLELGDSALYLCASSPPLIGGQAFFGQGTRLTVV.

The rearrangement uses TRBV7-3 and TRBJ2-7; D gene ambiguous. CDR3 size: 15 residues. Germline CDR1 and CDR2: SGHTA and FQGTGA. Trimming stripped 8 bases from V and 6 bases from J, with 23 bases between. CDR3: CASLGPYLLGCEQYF. For the CDR3, the DNA is TGTGCCAGCTTGGGTCCTTACTTGCTTGGCTGCGAGCAGTACTTC.

The rearrangement joins TRBV10-3 to TRBJ2-5; 13 bases line up with TRBD2. CDR3 length equals 17 residues. The ends lost 4 bases at V and 0 bases at J; junction bases unmatched: 5. The germline V gene has CDR1 ENHRY and CDR2 SYGVKD. The CDR3 protein is CAISGPTSGRDQETQYF. The CDR3, as DNA: TGTGCCATCAGTGGACCAACTAGCGGGAGGGACCAAGAGACCCAGTACTTC.

V gene TRBV7-6 combines with J gene TRBJ2-7; D perhaps matches TRBD1 (6 bases). V was clipped by 2 bases and J by 2 bases, with 10 bases between them. CDR1 and CDR2 (germline): SGHVS, FNYEAQ. The CDR3 covers 14 residues. CDR3 sequence (DNA): TGTGCCAGCAGCTTACGAACAGGGACCTACGAGCAGTACTTC. Protein: CASSLRTGTYEQYF.

J is TRBJ2-5 and V is TRBV5-1, with D perhaps TRBD2 (5 bases). V lost 0 bases, J lost 0 bases, and 12 bases lay in between. Germline CDR1 and CDR2: SGHRS and YFSETQ. The CDR3 is made up of 16 amino acids. CDR3 protein: CASSLDLPGNQETQYF. CDR3 coding DNA: TGCGCCAGCAGCTTGGATCTTCCCGGGAACCAAGAGACCCAGTACTTC.